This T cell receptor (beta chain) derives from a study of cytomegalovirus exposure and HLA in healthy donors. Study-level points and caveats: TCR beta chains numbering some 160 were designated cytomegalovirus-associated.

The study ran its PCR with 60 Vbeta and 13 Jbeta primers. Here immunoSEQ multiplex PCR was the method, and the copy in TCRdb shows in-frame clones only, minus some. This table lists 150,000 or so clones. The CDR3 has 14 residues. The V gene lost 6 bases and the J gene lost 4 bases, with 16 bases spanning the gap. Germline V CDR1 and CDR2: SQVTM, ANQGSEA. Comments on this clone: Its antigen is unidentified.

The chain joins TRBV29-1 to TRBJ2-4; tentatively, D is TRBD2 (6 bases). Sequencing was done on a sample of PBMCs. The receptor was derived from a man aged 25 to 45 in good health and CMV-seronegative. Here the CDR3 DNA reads TGCAGCGTCGGGAGCATGACGCAAAAAAACATTCAGTACTTC. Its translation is CSVGSMTQKNIQYF.